Following are 4 T cell receptor beta chains from one sample sequenced in a study of CD8 T cells in Susac syndrome. Roughly 0.45 to 1 ug RNA was reverse transcribed with random hexamers. TCRdb re-called the immunoSEQ multiplex PCR reads with MiXCR, one entry per CDR3 protein. The sample has some 75,000 distinct CDR3 sequences; approximately 94% are singletons. Sequenced input: CD8+ T cells from PBMCs. The source of these receptors is a human donor with Susac syndrome.

The J gene is TRBJ1-2, the V gene TRBV28; D possibly corresponds to TRBD1 (6 bases). The V gene's germline CDR1 is MDHEN and CDR2 SYDVKM. Trimming left V 8 bases short and J 4 bases short, with 17 bases between. The CDR3 covers 14 residues. CDR3 region: CASYGQPSLYGYTF. The CDR3 DNA reads as TGTGCCAGCTACGGACAGCCTTCCCTCTATGGCTACACCTTC.

The chain joins TRBV28 to TRBJ1-3; D is perhaps TRBD1 (5 bases). This CDR3 has 16 amino acids. Germline values: CDR1 MDHEN, CDR2 SYDVKM. Trimming pared 7 bases from V and 0 bases from J, leaving 16 bases between. The CDR3 DNA sequence: TGTGCCAGCAACCTCGCGGGGCAGTACTCTGGAAACACCATATATTTT. Its protein is CASNLAGQYSGNTIYF.

The chain links TRBV6-5 to TRBJ2-7; TRBD1 agrees at 9 bases. Trimming took 4 bases from V and 5 from J; bases not matched to a gene: 6. From germline, CDR1 is MNHEY and CDR2 SVGAGI. The CDR3 extends over 14 amino acids. The CDR3 coding sequence is TGTGCCAGCAGTTCTCGAACAGGGGGCCACGAGCAGTACTTC. Translation: CASSSRTGGHEQYF.

This clonotype was observed a handful of times. The J gene is TRBJ2-7, the V gene TRBV7-9; 9 bases are shared with TRBD2. The germline V gene has CDR1 SEHNR and CDR2 FQNEAQ (reference sequence). The CDR3 contains 15 residues. Trimming cost V 5 bases and J 3 bases; bases outside gene matches: 8. The CDR3 nucleotides are TGTGCCAGCAGCATAAGCGGGAGGTCCAACTACGAGCAGTACTTC. It translates to CASSISGRSNYEQYF.